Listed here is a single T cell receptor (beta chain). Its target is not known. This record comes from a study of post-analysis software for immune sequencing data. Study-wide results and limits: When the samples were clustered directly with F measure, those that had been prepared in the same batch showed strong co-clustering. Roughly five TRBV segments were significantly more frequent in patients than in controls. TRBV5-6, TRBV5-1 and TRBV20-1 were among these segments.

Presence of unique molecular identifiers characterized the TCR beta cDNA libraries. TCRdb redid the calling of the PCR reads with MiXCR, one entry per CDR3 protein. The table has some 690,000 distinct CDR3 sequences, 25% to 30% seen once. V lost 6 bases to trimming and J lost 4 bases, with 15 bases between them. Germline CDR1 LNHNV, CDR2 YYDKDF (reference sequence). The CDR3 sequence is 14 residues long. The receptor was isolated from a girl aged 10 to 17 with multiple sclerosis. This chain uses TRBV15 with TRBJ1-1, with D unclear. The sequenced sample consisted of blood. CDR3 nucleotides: TGTGCCACCAGTGATGATGCTTATGGCACTGAAGCTTTCTTT. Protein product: CATSDDAYGTEAFF.